The present entry profiles one TCR beta chain with its context. Trimming cost V 2 bases and J 3 bases; bases outside gene matches: 3. From germline, CDR1 is MGHRA and CDR2 YSYEKL. There are 15 residues in the CDR3. This entry belongs to a study of blood T cell repertoires in COVID-19. Profiling relied on immunoSEQ multiplex PCR, and the TCRdb table lists in-frame clones only, not all of them. The sample contains more than 250,000 clones, approximately 88% of which appear only once. V and J are TRBV4-1 and TRBJ2-1; 8 bases map to TRBD1. The sample was PBMCs or T cells enriched from blood (not recorded which). The clonotype comes from a woman aged 35 to 49 with acute COVID-19. The CDR3 DNA sequence: TGCGCCAGCAGCCAATCAGGACAGGGCTACAATGAGCAGTTCTTC. It specifies CASSQSGQGYNEQFF.